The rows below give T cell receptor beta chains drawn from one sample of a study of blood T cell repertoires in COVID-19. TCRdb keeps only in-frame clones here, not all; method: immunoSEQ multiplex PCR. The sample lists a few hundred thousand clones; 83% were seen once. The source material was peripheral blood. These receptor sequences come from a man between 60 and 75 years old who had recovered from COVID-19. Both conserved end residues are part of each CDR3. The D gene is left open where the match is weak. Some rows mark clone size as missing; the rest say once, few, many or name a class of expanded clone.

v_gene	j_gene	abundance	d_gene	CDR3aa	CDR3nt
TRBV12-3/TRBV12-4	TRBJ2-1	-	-	CASTLGYNEQFF	TGTGCCAGCACCCTAGGATACAATGAGCAGTTCTTC
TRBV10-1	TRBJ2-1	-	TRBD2	CASREAGAGNEQFF	TGCGCCAGCAGGGAAGCGGGGGCTGGGAATGAGCAGTTCTTC
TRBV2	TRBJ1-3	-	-	CASREQKEASGNTIYF	TGTGCCAGCAGGGAACAGAAAGAGGCTTCTGGAAACACCATATATTTT
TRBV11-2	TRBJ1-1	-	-	CASSLDGRGSGAFF	TGTGCCAGCAGCTTAGATGGTCGAGGGAGCGGAGCTTTCTTT
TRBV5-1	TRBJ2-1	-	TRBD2	CASSETSGSGEQFF	TGCGCCAGCAGCGAGACTAGCGGGAGCGGTGAGCAGTTCTTC
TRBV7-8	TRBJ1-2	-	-	CASSLGPEPGYTF	TGTGCCAGCAGCTTAGGACCGGAGCCTGGCTACACCTTC
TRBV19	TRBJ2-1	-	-	CASSIGLAYNEQFF	TGTGCCAGTAGTATAGGACTAGCCTACAATGAGCAGTTCTTC
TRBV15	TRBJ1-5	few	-	CATSREGGIRNQPQHF	TGTGCCACCAGCAGAGAGGGAGGGATCCGCAATCAGCCCCAGCATTTT
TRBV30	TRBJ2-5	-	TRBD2	CAWSIAAGGETQYF	TGTGCCTGGAGTATAGCGGCGGGGGGAGAGACCCAGTACTTC
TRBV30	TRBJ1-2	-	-	CAWSHTTSNYGYTF	TGTGCCTGGAGTCATACTACTTCTAACTATGGCTACACCTTC
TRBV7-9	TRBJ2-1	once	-	CASSYAGGNEQFF	TGTGCCAGTTCTTATGCCGGGGGCAATGAGCAGTTCTTC
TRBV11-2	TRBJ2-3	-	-	CASSPNTDTQYF	TGTGCCAGCAGCCCTAACACAGATACGCAGTATTTT
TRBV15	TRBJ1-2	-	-	CATSRESQGLAGYTF	TGTGCCACCAGCAGAGAGAGCCAGGGACTAGCGGGCTACACCTTC
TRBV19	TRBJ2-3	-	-	CASSNPRDTSTDTQYF	TGTGCCAGTAGTAACCCCAGGGATACTAGCACAGATACGCAGTATTTT
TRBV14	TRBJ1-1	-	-	CASSRTVNTEAFF	TGTGCCAGCAGCCGGACAGTGAACACTGAAGCTTTCTTT
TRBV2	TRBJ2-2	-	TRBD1	CAGTGDTGELFF	TGTGCAGGGACAGGGGACACCGGGGAGCTGTTTTTT
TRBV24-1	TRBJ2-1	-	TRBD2	CATSLAGASYNEQFF	TGTGCCACCTCGCTAGCGGGAGCGTCCTACAATGAGCAGTTCTTC
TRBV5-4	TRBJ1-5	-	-	CASSLAHRPRYQPQHF	TGTGCCAGCAGCTTGGCCCACAGGCCTAGGTACCAGCCCCAGCATTTT
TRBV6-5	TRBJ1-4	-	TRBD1	CASKRGQGSEKLFF	TGTGCCAGCAAGAGAGGACAGGGCAGTGAAAAACTGTTTTTT
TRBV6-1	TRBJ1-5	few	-	CASSVFSTGLNQPQHF	TGTGCCAGCAGTGTGTTCTCGACAGGCCTGAATCAGCCCCAGCATTTT
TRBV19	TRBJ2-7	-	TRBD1	CASSRDRGSLYEQYF	TGTGCCAGTAGTAGGGACAGGGGGTCCCTTTACGAGCAGTACTTC
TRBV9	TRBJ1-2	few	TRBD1	CASSVGSGQHYGYTF	TGTGCCAGCAGCGTAGGTTCGGGACAGCATTATGGCTACACCTTC
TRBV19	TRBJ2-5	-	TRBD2	CASSRTSGTKETQYF	TGTGCCAGTAGTAGAACTAGCGGGACTAAAGAGACCCAGTACTTC
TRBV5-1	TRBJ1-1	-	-	CASSLGSGRTEAFF	TGCGCCAGCAGCCTCGGTTCTGGTCGCACTGAAGCTTTCTTT
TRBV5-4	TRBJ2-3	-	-	CASSFRSGSSTDTQYF	TGTGCCAGCAGCTTTAGGTCGGGATCGAGCACAGATACGCAGTATTTT
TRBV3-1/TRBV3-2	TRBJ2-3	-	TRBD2	CASSLFAWEGSTDTQYF	TGTGCCAGCAGCCTCTTCGCGTGGGAGGGGAGCACAGATACGCAGTATTTT
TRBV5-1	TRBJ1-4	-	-	CASSSVGAGEKLFF	TGCGCCAGCAGCTCCGTGGGGGCCGGGGAAAAACTGTTTTTT
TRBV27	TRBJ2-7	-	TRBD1	CASSSATGSYEQYF	TGTGCCAGCAGTTCCGCGACAGGGTCCTACGAGCAGTACTTC